The clone carrying this TCR beta chain was observed a few times. As yet, its antigen is unknown. 5'RACE template switching produced TCR cDNA carrying a universal primer site and UMIs. TCRdb recomputed calls from the 5' RACE reads with MiXCR, one row per CDR3 protein. Of some 300,000 distinct CDR3 sequences detected, less than 9.5% appear once; the ten largest clones hold about 3.7%. Germline values: CDR1 LGHNA, CDR2 YSLEER. With 1 base removed from V and 0 bases from J, the gap between germline ends came to 9 bases. This CDR3 contains 15 residues. The sample comes from a study of T cells after yellow fever vaccination. Study results and caveats: Weaker, the secondary response peaked sooner, at day 5 versus 15. Only a small proportion of the clonotypes turned up in both the CD4 and the CD8 compartments, likely arising from convergent recombination. Post-booster samples contained most primary-vaccination clones (more than 95% CD4, roughly 88% CD8).

This specimen consisted of CD4+ T cells sorted from PBMCs, obtained 5 days after the yellow fever booster vaccination. The sequence came from a man younger than 30 who received the YFV17D yellow fever vaccine. The chain recombines TRBV4-3 with TRBJ1-2; D is undetermined. CDR3 protein: CASSQAPESNYGYTF. CDR3 in DNA: TGCGCCAGCAGCCAAGCCCCCGAATCTAACTATGGCTACACCTTC.